These 15 T cell receptor beta chains share one sample of origin, sequenced in a study of blood T cell repertoires in COVID-19. Data came from immunoSEQ multiplex PCR; TCRdb stores just in-frame clones and leaves some out. The data show more than 95,000 clones, roughly 85% seen once. Sequences were obtained from peripheral blood. The source is a man older than 75 with active or convalescent COVID-19.

The CDR3 region is CASSLRNEQFF. CDR3 DNA: TGTGCCAGCAGCCTGAGGAATGAGCAGTTCTTC. This chain joins TRBV5-8 and TRBJ2-1; D remains unclear. CDR3 size: 11 residues. Germline assignment: CDR1 SGHTS and CDR2 YDEGEE. V was trimmed by 4 bases and J by 7 bases, leaving 6 bases between them.

The rearrangement uses TRBV19 and TRBJ1-2; D call uncertain. The length of the CDR3 is 16 residues. CDR1 is LNHDA and CDR2 is SQIVND in the germline V gene (reference sequence). V was pared by 4 bases and J by 0 bases, with 15 bases between. The CDR3 coding sequence is TGTGCCAGTAGTACGACCCCCGGCAGGTCTAACTATGGCTACACCTTC. It codes for CASSTTPGRSNYGYTF.

The V call is TRBV11-2, the J call TRBJ2-7; D remains ambiguous. V lost 0 bases, J lost 6 bases, and 9 bases lay in between. CDR3 length equals 13 residues. Germline V lookup: CDR1 SGHAT, CDR2 FQNNGV. The CDR3 is CASSLDRSVEQYF. CDR3 in DNA: TGTGCCAGCAGCTTAGATAGGAGCGTCGAGCAGTACTTC.

The gene calls are TRBV27 and TRBJ2-2; D is perhaps TRBD2 (6 bases). Germline values: CDR1 MNHEY, CDR2 SMNVEV (reference sequence). Trimming cost V 7 bases and J 2 bases, with 17 bases left between them. The CDR3 length is 16 residues. CDR3 coding DNA: TGTGCCAGCACCTCCGGAGACGGGGGTAACACCGGGGAGCTGTTTTTT. Protein sequence: CASTSGDGGNTGELFF.

The chain links TRBV6-2 or TRBV6-3 to TRBJ2-1; 8 bases agree with TRBD2. This CDR3 is 15 amino acids long. The germline CDR1 and CDR2 sequences are MNHEY and SVGEGT. V lost 4 bases, J lost 5 bases, and 7 bases stayed unmatched. The CDR3 nucleotides read TGTGCCAGCAGTTTCAACAGACTAGCGCACAATGAGCAGTTCTTC. It encodes CASSFNRLAHNEQFF.

A few counts support this clone. The chain employs TRBV5-8 and TRBJ2-5, with 7 positions matching TRBD1. The CDR3 runs 15 residues. The ends lost 4 bases at V and 4 bases at J; junction bases unmatched: 10. Looked up from germline, CDR1 is SGHTS and CDR2 is YDEGEE. The chain's CDR3 is CASSTWDSLVETQYF. Written as DNA, the CDR3 is TGTGCCAGCAGCACCTGGGACAGCCTCGTAGAGACCCAGTACTTC.

The table lists this clone with a count of one. The rearrangement uses TRBV19 and TRBJ1-2; D is uncertain. The length of the CDR3 is 12 residues. The V and J ends lost 6 bases and 3 bases respectively, with 8 bases between them. CDR1 and CDR2 from the germline V gene are LNHDA and SQIVND (reference sequence). This chain's CDR3 is CASSSIDYGYTF. CDR3 bases: TGTGCCAGTAGCTCTATCGACTATGGCTACACCTTC.

The genes are TRBV5-1 and TRBJ1-4; 8 bases align to TRBD1. CDR3 size: 16 residues. The trim removed 5 bases at V and 2 bases at J, leaving 8 bases unmatched. Germline CDR1 is SGHRS and CDR2 is YFSETQ. The CDR3 DNA reads as TGCGCCAGCAGTAGAACAGGGGGGGCGACTAATGAAAAACTGTTTTTT. This encodes CASSRTGGATNEKLFF.

V is TRBV12-3 or TRBV12-4 and J is TRBJ2-5, with 9 bases that match TRBD2. The CDR3 length is 13 residues. Trimming cost V 3 bases and J 9 bases; bases outside gene matches: 5. CDR3 loop: CASSFGAGGAQYF. CDR3 nucleotides: TGTGCCAGCAGTTTCGGGGCGGGGGGGGCCCAGTACTTC.

This clone is a singleton in its sample. CDR3 in DNA: TGCGCCAGCAGCCCCCCCGGGACTCAAGAGACCCAGTACTTC. Protein sequence: CASSPPGTQETQYF. The chain links TRBV4-1 to TRBJ2-5; possibly TRBD2 for D (6 bases). The CDR3 totals 14 residues. Germline V CDR1 and CDR2: MGHRA, YSYEKL. V lost 4 bases and J 2 bases, leaving 11 bases between the germline ends.

The V gene is TRBV5-4, the J gene TRBJ2-5, with D perhaps TRBD1 (6 bases). CDR3 length equals 13 residues. V was pared by 4 bases and J by 4 bases, with 11 bases between. Germline loops: CDR1 SGHNT, CDR2 YYREEE (reference sequence). The CDR3 loop is CASSADSGETQYF. The CDR3 DNA reads as TGTGCCAGCAGCGCGGACAGTGGAGAGACCCAGTACTTC.

Only a few counts were recorded for this clone. This chain connects TRBV19 to TRBJ2-1; TRBD2 agrees at 9 bases. V shed 7 bases and J 8 bases; nucleotides not matched to a gene: 12. The CDR3 is made up of 15 amino acids. Germline V CDR1 and CDR2: LNHDA, SQIVND (reference sequence). CDR3: CASTDPGTSIYEQFF. The CDR3 DNA reads as TGTGCCAGTACCGACCCCGGGACTAGCATCTATGAGCAGTTCTTC.

This chain links TRBV4-3 with TRBJ1-2, with D possibly matching TRBD1 (6 bases). V was clipped by 4 bases and J by 5 bases, with 11 bases between them. The CDR3 sequence is 13 residues long. Germline lookup yields CDR1 LGHNA and CDR2 YSLEER. CDR3 sequence (DNA): TGCGCCAGCAGCCTCGAACAGGGTTATGGCTACACCTTC. This encodes CASSLEQGYGYTF.

The chain combines TRBV2 with TRBJ1-2; 8 bases line up with TRBD1. Per the germline V gene, CDR1 is SNHLY and CDR2 is FYNNEI. This CDR3 region has 14 residues. The ends lost 4 bases at V and 6 bases at J; junction bases unmatched: 7. The CDR3 nucleotides are TGTGCCAGCAGTGCCAGGGGGCGCACGGATGGCTACACCTTC. Translated: CASSARGRTDGYTF. The complete variable domain, with remaining parts taken from reference TRBV2 and TRBJ1-2, reads EPEVTQTPSHQVTQMGQEVILRCVPISNHLYFYWYRQILGQKVEFLVSFYNNEISEKSEIFDDQFSVERPDGSNFTLKIRSTKLEDSAMYFCASSARGRTDGYTFGSGTRLTVV.

The chain employs TRBV9 and TRBJ2-3; TRBD1 matches at 12 bases. Trimming at V came to 4 bases and at J to 6 bases, leaving 9 bases not matched to a gene. Germline values: CDR1 SGDLS, CDR2 YYNGEE. The CDR3 is 16 residues long. The DNA of the CDR3 is TGTGCCAGCAGCTTCCTGCCGGGACAGGGGGCTGATACGCAGTATTTT. Protein sequence: CASSFLPGQGADTQYF.